A selection of T cell receptor beta chains follows, all from one sample in a study of tumor and adjacent non-tumor tissue in lung cancer. Each CDR3 protein gets one entry after TCRdb re-called the multiplex PCR reads with MiXCR. The sample contains tens of thousands of distinct CDR3 sequences, 72% of which appear only once. The sequencing input was lung tumor tissue. The receptor set was obtained from a woman aged 40-49 years with non-small cell lung cancer. The CDR3 runs from the conserved cysteine through the conserved F or W. Each record gives: D gene, clone size, V gene, J gene, CDR3 DNA, CDR3 protein. D genes are given only for firm matches. Clone sizes are given selectively: once, few, many, or a class where the clone is expanded.

d_gene: -
abundance: -
v_gene: TRBV11-2
j_gene: TRBJ2-5
CDR3nt: TGTGCCAGTAGCAGGTCCACTAACGGGCGGGAGACCCAGTACTTC
CDR3aa: CASSRSTNGRETQYF

d_gene: -
abundance: -
v_gene: TRBV11-2
j_gene: TRBJ2-7
CDR3nt: TGTGCCAGCAGGTTAGATTCCCAGAGGTCCTACGAGCAGCACTTC
CDR3aa: CASRLDSQRSYEQHF

d_gene: -
abundance: -
v_gene: TRBV29-1
j_gene: TRBJ2-1
CDR3nt: TGCAGCCATGTCGTGATTAGGTACAATGAGCAGTTCTTC
CDR3aa: CSHVVIRYNEQFF

d_gene: TRBD1
abundance: many
v_gene: TRBV5-1
j_gene: TRBJ2-3
CDR3nt: TGCGCCAGCAGCTTGCGGACAGGGCTCGCAGATACGCAGTATTTT
CDR3aa: CASSLRTGLADTQYF

d_gene: TRBD2
abundance: many
v_gene: TRBV10-2
j_gene: TRBJ2-1
CDR3nt: TGCGCCAGCGGTAGGACTAGCGGCTACAATGAGCAGTTCTTC
CDR3aa: CASGRTSGYNEQFF

d_gene: -
abundance: many
v_gene: TRBV4-1
j_gene: TRBJ2-3
CDR3nt: TGCGCCAGCAGCCTTAGTAGCAGCACAGATACGCAGTATTTT
CDR3aa: CASSLSSSTDTQYF

d_gene: TRBD2
abundance: -
v_gene: TRBV29-1
j_gene: TRBJ2-1
CDR3nt: TGCAACGTTGAGGGACTAGCGCCCCGCTCCTACAATGAGCAGTTCTTT
CDR3aa: CNVEGLAPRSYNEQFF

d_gene: -
abundance: -
v_gene: TRBV11-2
j_gene: TRBJ2-1
CDR3nt: TGTGCTAGCAGCTCCGGGGGCCCACTCCCCACTGAGCAGTTCTTC
CDR3aa: CASSSGGPLPTEQFF

d_gene: -
abundance: -
v_gene: TRBV11-3
j_gene: TRBJ2-5
CDR3nt: TGTGCCAGCCCCCATGTTGCGGGTCCCCAGTACTTC
CDR3aa: CASPHVAGPQYF

d_gene: -
abundance: -
v_gene: TRBV19
j_gene: TRBJ2-1
CDR3nt: TGTGCCAGTAGTATCAAAACCTACAATGAGCAGTTCTTC
CDR3aa: CASSIKTYNEQFF

d_gene: -
abundance: -
v_gene: TRBV6-1
j_gene: TRBJ1-1
CDR3nt: TGTGCCAGCAGGAGTGGGAGTACCTGGGGTGGCAACACTGAAGCTTTCTTT
CDR3aa: CASRSGSTWGGNTEAFF

d_gene: -
abundance: -
v_gene: TRBV10-3
j_gene: TRBJ2-5
CDR3nt: TGTGCCATCAGACCGACGGAGGAGGGGGAGACCCAGTACTTC
CDR3aa: CAIRPTEEGETQYF

d_gene: -
abundance: once
v_gene: TRBV10-3
j_gene: TRBJ2-7
CDR3nt: TGTGTCATCACTGAGCAGGGGAATCGTTACGAGCAGTACTTC
CDR3aa: CVITEQGNRYEQYF

d_gene: TRBD1
abundance: -
v_gene: TRBV11-2
j_gene: TRBJ2-7
CDR3nt: TGTGCCAACAGCGCCTGGGACAGGGGACAGGAGGTTTTC
CDR3aa: CANSAWDRGQEVF

d_gene: TRBD1
abundance: -
v_gene: TRBV10-2
j_gene: TRBJ1-5
CDR3nt: TGCGCCACCTCGGACAGGGCTAATCAGGCCCAGCATTTT
CDR3aa: CATSDRANQAQHF

d_gene: TRBD1
abundance: -
v_gene: TRBV6-1
j_gene: TRBJ1-2
CDR3nt: TGTGCCAGCCGAGAAACAGGGGTTCCTACCTATGGTTACACCTTC
CDR3aa: CASRETGVPTYGYTF

d_gene: TRBD2
abundance: -
v_gene: TRBV6-5
j_gene: TRBJ2-7
CDR3nt: TGTGCCAGCACTTACCTGGGTAGCGGGATTGCCTACGAGCAGTACTTC
CDR3aa: CASTYLGSGIAYEQYF

d_gene: TRBD2
abundance: once
v_gene: TRBV29-1
j_gene: TRBJ2-1
CDR3nt: TGCAGCGTCCCTCGGGGCGGGAGGTCATGGGAGCAGTTCTTC
CDR3aa: CSVPRGGRSWEQFF

d_gene: -
abundance: -
v_gene: TRBV12-3/TRBV12-4
j_gene: TRBJ1-1
CDR3nt: TGTGCCATCCAGTCGAATATACCCACTGAAGCTTCCTTT
CDR3aa: CAIQSNIPTEASF

d_gene: -
abundance: -
v_gene: TRBV6-5
j_gene: TRBJ2-3
CDR3nt: TGTGCCAACAGTTACTCGAGAAACACAGATACGCAGTATTTT
CDR3aa: CANSYSRNTDTQYF

d_gene: -
abundance: -
v_gene: TRBV20-1
j_gene: TRBJ2-3
CDR3nt: TGCAGTGCTAGAATTAGCAGGGGGGGGCAGTATTTT
CDR3aa: CSARISRGGQYF

d_gene: -
abundance: -
v_gene: TRBV6-5
j_gene: TRBJ1-5
CDR3nt: TGTGCCAGCAGTTCTCTTTCCCGGTACAGCAATCAGGCCCAGCATTTT
CDR3aa: CASSSLSRYSNQAQHF

d_gene: -
abundance: -
v_gene: TRBV11-2
j_gene: TRBJ2-7
CDR3nt: TGTGCAAGCAGCCGCGGGGCCGCCGAGCAGTACTTC
CDR3aa: CASSRGAAEQYF

d_gene: -
abundance: -
v_gene: TRBV4-1
j_gene: TRBJ1-6
CDR3nt: TGCGCCAGTAGCCAAGTAGATCCAAGTGGTAATTCACCCCTCCACTTT
CDR3aa: CASSQVDPSGNSPLHF

d_gene: -
abundance: -
v_gene: TRBV5-6
j_gene: TRBJ1-5
CDR3nt: TGTGCCAGCAGCTTGGGTTTGGCAAGTGGTCTCTCCCGCAATCAGCTCCAGCATTTT
CDR3aa: CASSLGLASGLSRNQLQHF

d_gene: -
abundance: -
v_gene: TRBV6-2/TRBV6-3
j_gene: TRBJ2-3
CDR3nt: TGTGCTAACAGTTACTCGGTATCACAGCGGGTCTACTCCACAGATACGCAGTATTTT
CDR3aa: CANSYSVSQRVYSTDTQYF

d_gene: -
abundance: -
v_gene: TRBV20-1
j_gene: TRBJ1-1
CDR3nt: TGCAGTGCTAGAGATTATTCGCAGGCGACTGATGCTTTCTTT
CDR3aa: CSARDYSQATDAFF

d_gene: TRBD1
abundance: many
v_gene: TRBV20-1
j_gene: TRBJ2-7
CDR3nt: TGCAGTGAAAGGCGACAGGGATACGAGCAGTACTTC
CDR3aa: CSERRQGYEQYF

d_gene: -
abundance: once
v_gene: TRBV29-1
j_gene: TRBJ2-2
CDR3nt: TGCAGCGTTAAACACACCCCCGGGGAGCTGTTTTTT
CDR3aa: CSVKHTPGELFF

d_gene: -
abundance: -
v_gene: TRBV5-1
j_gene: TRBJ2-3
CDR3nt: TGCACCAGCAGCTGGGCCAGAGATACGCAGTATTTT
CDR3aa: CTSSWARDTQYF

d_gene: TRBD1
abundance: -
v_gene: TRBV6-5
j_gene: TRBJ2-7
CDR3nt: TGTGCAGGCAGGGGACAGGCTAGGGACGAGCAGTACTTC
CDR3aa: CAGRGQARDEQYF

d_gene: -
abundance: -
v_gene: TRBV28
j_gene: TRBJ2-2
CDR3nt: TGTGCCAGCAGTTTACGGGCCGGGGAGCTGTTGTTT
CDR3aa: CASSLRAGELLF